The 9 T cell receptor beta chains in this list originate from one sample, sequenced in a study of blood T cell repertoires in COVID-19. Method: immunoSEQ multiplex PCR; TCRdb's copy keeps in-frame clones and lacks some. This table has 340,000 or so clones, around 83% appearing once. Sequencing was carried out using peripheral blood. These receptors came from a man aged 25 to 45 with active or convalescent COVID-19.

This chain uses TRBV19 with TRBJ1-4; D not resolved. Germline lookup yields CDR1 LNHDA and CDR2 SQIVND (reference sequence). The V gene lost 2 bases and the J gene lost 7 bases, with 11 bases spanning the gap. This CDR3 has 14 amino acids. The CDR3 region is CASSISSAGEKLFF. As DNA, the CDR3 is TGTGCCAGTAGTATAAGTTCCGCCGGTGAAAAACTGTTTTTT.

The chain is built from TRBV4-2 and TRBJ1-3; possible D gene TRBD1, 5 bases. V lost 4 bases and J lost 0, with 10 bases in between. This CDR3 has 15 residues. Germline CDR1 reads LGHNA; CDR2 reads YNFKEQ. The CDR3 nucleotides read TGTGCCAGCAGCCCCGACAGAAGCTCTGGAAACACCATATATTTT. It codes for CASSPDRSSGNTIYF.

The chain joins TRBV7-2 to TRBJ1-2; D uncertain. The CDR3 is made up of 14 amino acids. The V gene lost 3 bases and the J gene lost 1 base, with 9 bases spanning the gap. Germline V CDR1 and CDR2: SGHTA, FQGNSA. The CDR3 nucleotides read TGTGCCAGCAGCTTGAGTAGCCTTAACTATGGCTACACCTTC. It specifies CASSLSSLNYGYTF.

V usage is TRBV27 and J usage is TRBJ2-1; 7 bases are a match to TRBD2. The CDR3 has 16 residues. CDR1 is MNHEY and CDR2 is SMNVEV in the germline V gene (reference sequence). Trimming cost V 5 bases and J 7 bases; bases outside gene matches: 14. The CDR3 DNA follows: TGTGCCAGCAGTGCGGGATGGACTAGGAGGGTGAATGAGCAGTTCTTC. Translation: CASSAGWTRRVNEQFF.

The chain employs TRBV6-5 and TRBJ1-6; 10 bases fit TRBD1. Germline V gene sequence: CDR1 MNHEY, CDR2 SVGAGI. This CDR3 has 16 residues. J lost 9 bases, V lost 0 bases, and 5 bases had no gene match. The CDR3 DNA follows: TGTGCCAGCAGTTACTCGGGACAGGGGTTTTTTTCACCCCTCCACTTT. Amino acids: CASSYSGQGFFSPLHF.

The chain employs TRBV4-2 and TRBJ1-2; D gene ambiguous. The CDR3 runs 16 residues. Per the germline V gene, CDR1 is LGHNA and CDR2 is YNFKEQ. V dropped 0 bases and J dropped 3 bases, with 14 bases sitting between them. CDR3 sequence reads: CASSQDYDWRYYGYTF. CDR3 coding DNA: TGTGCCAGCAGCCAAGATTACGATTGGAGGTACTATGGCTACACCTTC.

The count of this clone is one. J is TRBJ1-2 and V is TRBV19; D ambiguous. Looked up from germline, CDR1 is LNHDA and CDR2 is SQIVND (reference sequence). The V and J ends lost 3 bases and 5 bases respectively, with 13 bases between them. CDR3 length: 14 residues. The CDR3 is CASSIKPGSYGYTF. As DNA, the CDR3 is TGTGCCAGTAGTATTAAGCCAGGATCTTATGGCTACACCTTC.

The chain recombines TRBV7-9 with TRBJ1-1; D remains unclear. The V end was cut by 5 bases, the J end by 10 bases, with 11 bases between. Looked up from germline, CDR1 is SEHNR and CDR2 is FQNEAQ (reference sequence). CDR3 size: 11 residues. The CDR3 DNA sequence: TGTGCCAGCAGCGCCGGGGAGGGAGCTTTCTTT. This sequence encodes CASSAGEGAFF. The variable domain in full, with the rest retrieved from reference TRBV7-9 and TRBJ1-1, is DTGVSQNPRHKITKRGQNVTFRCDPISEHNRLYWYRQTLGQGPEFLTYFQNEAQLEKSRLLSDRFSAERPKGSFSTLEIQRTEQGDSAMYLCASSAGEGAFFGQGTRLTVV.

V gene TRBV3-1 (or the pseudogene TRBV3-2) combines with J gene TRBJ2-3; no definite D call. Germline CDR1 and CDR2: LGHDT and YNNKEL (reference sequence). This CDR3 comprises 14 residues. V was clipped by 1 base and J by 2 bases, with 7 bases between them. CDR3 DNA: TGTGCCAGCAGCCAAGGTTGGCTCACAGATACGCAGTATTTT. Its protein is CASSQGWLTDTQYF.